This TCR beta chain was captured by sequencing in a study of beta chain features in type 1 diabetes. Turning to this clone: An end of the junction differs from the germline gene, which may be a read error.

Reverse transcribing all isolated RNA meant expressed TCRB transcripts were sequenced. Here immunoSEQ multiplex PCR was the method, and the copy in TCRdb shows in-frame clones only, minus some. The data contain 300,000 to 450,000 clones, 15% to 20% of them singletons. Germline V gene data show CDR1 as SNHLY and CDR2 as FYNNEI. The CDR3 loop spans 13 amino acids. The sample comprised naive CD4+ T cells from blood. The V and J genes are TRBV2 and TRBJ2-7; no clear D gene. This TCR was recovered from a woman aged 18-29 years in good health. This CDR3 is CASREDGSYEQYF. The CDR3 bases are TGTGCCAGCAGAGAAGACGGTTCCTACGAGCAGTACTTC.